Described below is a single T cell receptor (beta chain) sequence and its context. Its matching antigen is unknown. There are 19 residues in the CDR3. CDR1 and CDR2 (germline): SGHVS, FNYEAQ. Trimming left V 5 bases short and J 6 bases short, with 30 bases between. These data come from a study of shared clonotypes between healthy human individuals. Study-level points and caveats: Across subsets, estimated richness was generally greater for naive than for memory populations.

At deep level, the assay was performed. Assay used: immunoSEQ multiplex PCR; TCRdb lists only in-frame clones, some missing. The sample lists 2 million to 2.5 million clones, 85% to 95% occurring once. The receptor comes from a man younger than 30 in good health. The chain couples TRBV7-6 to TRBJ2-3; D possibly matches TRBD1 or TRBD2 (6 bases each). Input material: naive CD4+ T cells sorted from blood. Subset meaning: CD45RA+ positively selected. The CDR3 reads CASSRIDREMGGARDTQYF. DNA of the CDR3: TGTGCCAGCAGCAGGATTGACCGAGAGATGGGGGGCGCAAGGGATACGCAGTATTTT. Combining the CDR3 with reference TRBV7-6 and TRBJ2-3 gives the whole variable domain GAGVSQSPRYKVTKRGQDVALRCDPISGHVSLYWYRQALGQGPEFLTYFNYEAQQDKSGLPNDRFSAERPEGSISTLTIQRTEQRDSAMYRCASSRIDREMGGARDTQYFGPGTRLTVL.